There are a few counts of the clone carrying this T cell receptor beta chain. These data originate in a study of beta chain features in type 1 diabetes. Trimming took 4 bases from V and 10 from J, leaving 17 bases between them. In germline, CDR1 is SNHLY, CDR2 FYNNEI. The CDR3 has 13 residues. Sorting of CD4+ naive, central memory, regulatory and stem cell-like memory cells was performed via CD45RO/CCR7/CD25/CD127/CD95/CD27. Of the isolated RNA, all was reverse transcribed, and so the sequenced material was expressed TCRB transcripts. Sequenced by immunoSEQ multiplex PCR; TCRdb stores in-frame clones only, minus some. In the table there are over 300,000 clones, approximately 8% of which are singletons.

Input material: central memory CD4+ T cells from blood. The TCR comes from a woman aged 18-29 years in good health. The chain carries TRBV2 and TRBJ2-7; D unresolved. The CDR3 coding sequence is TGTGCCAGCAGTGGAGGCCTGGCGAAACATCAGTACTTC. It yields the protein CASSGGLAKHQYF.